These T cell receptor beta chains were read from a single sample in a study of CD8+ T cells in alopecia areata. The protocol was immunoSEQ multiplex PCR, while the TCRdb copy is restricted to in-frame clones and leaves out a portion. The sample lists 150,000 to 200,000 clones, roughly 65% occurring once. The material was CD4+ T cells sorted from blood, obtained at week 4, from a patient treated with tofacitinib. These receptors were taken from a human donor with alopecia areata. Both conserved end residues are part of each CDR3. Fields, in order: J gene, clone size, V gene, D gene, CDR3 protein, CDR3 DNA. D genes are given only for firm matches. Rows give clone size only sometimes, using once, few, many, or a class for an expanded clone.

TRBJ1-2	-	TRBV29-1	TRBD1	CSVARGGSHYGYTF	TGCAGCGTTGCCCGAGGGGGCAGTCACTATGGCTACACCTTC
TRBJ2-5	once	TRBV6-5	TRBD1	CASSPGTGTKTQYF	TGTGCCAGCAGCCCTGGGACAGGGACCAAGACCCAGTACTTC
TRBJ1-2	-	TRBV7-8	TRBD1	CASSLVIRVRGTGYGYTF	TGTGCCAGCAGCTTAGTCATCCGGGTCAGGGGGACGGGGTATGGCTACACCTTC
TRBJ2-7	-	TRBV25-1	-	CASRGTGWEQYF	TGTGCCAGCAGAGGAACAGGCTGGGAGCAGTACTTC
TRBJ2-5	few	TRBV5-1	TRBD2	CASSLLAGSQETQYF	TGCGCCAGCAGCTTGCTAGCGGGGAGCCAAGAGACCCAGTACTTC
TRBJ1-2	few	TRBV30	-	CAWRAWGLDYGYTF	TGTGCCTGGAGGGCTTGGGGCCTAGACTATGGCTACACCTTC
TRBJ2-1	-	TRBV30	TRBD2	CAWNSGGAGQFF	TGTGCCTGGAATAGCGGGGGGGCCGGGCAGTTCTTC
TRBJ1-2	once	TRBV19	TRBD1	CASSIVRRDRGRGYTF	TGTGCCAGTAGTATAGTACGAAGGGACAGGGGACGTGGCTACACCTTC
TRBJ2-5	-	TRBV10-3	-	CAIGFVQETQYF	TGTGCCATCGGGTTTGTTCAAGAGACCCAGTACTTC
TRBJ2-7	-	TRBV10-3	TRBD2	CAISDSGGAREQYF	TGTGCCATCAGTGATAGCGGGGGGGCACGGGAGCAGTACTTC
TRBJ1-2	few	TRBV18	TRBD1	CASSRDSDYGYTF	TGTGCCAGCTCACGGGACAGCGACTATGGCTACACCTTC
TRBJ1-1	once	TRBV2	TRBD1	CASSVGQGLIAFF	TGTGCCAGCAGTGTGGGACAGGGGCTGATAGCTTTCTTT
TRBJ2-7	many	TRBV5-1	-	CASGTGDYEQYF	TGCGCCAGTGGGACGGGCGACTACGAGCAGTACTTC
TRBJ1-5	-	TRBV5-6	-	CASSFGLRANQPQHF	TGTGCCAGCAGCTTCGGTTTGAGGGCTAATCAGCCCCAGCATTTT
TRBJ2-7	-	TRBV30	-	CAWSAGNYEQYF	TGTGCCTGGAGTGCAGGAAACTACGAGCAGTACTTC
TRBJ1-1	-	TRBV5-1	-	CASSRIGGANTEAFF	TGCGCCAGCAGTAGAATTGGGGGCGCGAACACTGAAGCTTTCTTT
TRBJ2-1	-	TRBV2	TRBD2	CASKIETSSNEQFF	TGTGCCAGCAAAATTGAGACTAGCTCTAATGAGCAGTTCTTC
TRBJ2-5	-	TRBV6-5	-	CASSYSPVETQYF	TGTGCCAGCAGTTACTCGCCGGTGGAGACCCAGTACTTC
TRBJ1-6	-	TRBV2	-	CASNIWNSPLHF	TGTGCCAGCAATATTTGGAATTCACCCCTCCACTTT
TRBJ2-1	-	TRBV2	TRBD1	CASSEARGQGGEQFF	TGTGCCAGCAGTGAAGCAAGGGGACAGGGCGGGGAGCAGTTCTTC
TRBJ2-1	-	TRBV5-4	TRBD2	CASSPGLAVVREQFF	TGTGCCAGCAGCCCCGGACTAGCGGTCGTGAGAGAGCAGTTCTTC
TRBJ1-5	-	TRBV30	-	CAWSPDSRNQPQHF	TGTGCCTGGAGCCCCGACAGTCGTAATCAGCCCCAGCATTTT
TRBJ2-6	once	TRBV29-1	TRBD1	CSVASTGADSGANVLTF	TGCAGCGTTGCGTCGACAGGGGCGGACTCTGGGGCCAACGTCCTGACTTTC
TRBJ2-7	-	TRBV25-1	TRBD1	CASSERTGVLKQYF	TGTGCCAGCAGTGAACGGACAGGGGTACTTAAGCAGTACTTC
TRBJ1-1	few	TRBV29-1	TRBD1	CSVDASGQGSEAFF	TGCAGCGTTGATGCCTCGGGACAGGGGTCTGAAGCTTTCTTT
TRBJ2-3	-	TRBV30	-	CAWSVAGTATDTQYF	TGTGCCTGGAGTGTAGCGGGGACAGCCACAGATACGCAGTATTTT
TRBJ1-1	-	TRBV4-2	-	CASSQDRENTEAFF	TGTGCCAGCAGCCAAGACAGGGAGAACACTGAAGCTTTCTTT
TRBJ1-4	-	TRBV30	-	CAWTSVTGWNEKLFF	TGTGCCTGGACCAGCGTAACAGGGTGGAATGAAAAACTGTTTTTT
TRBJ1-5	-	TRBV27	TRBD1	CASSLGGQASLEPQHF	TGTGCCAGCAGTTTAGGTGGACAGGCGTCTTTGGAGCCCCAGCATTTT
TRBJ1-1	few	TRBV10-3	-	CAISERGSNTEAFF	TGTGCCATCAGTGAGCGGGGGTCCAACACTGAAGCTTTCTTT
TRBJ1-3	-	TRBV6-6	TRBD1	CASIQMTGTQGNTIYF	TGTGCCAGCATCCAAATGACAGGGACGCAAGGAAACACCATATATTTT
TRBJ1-3	-	TRBV7-9	-	CASSLGDFRSGNTIYF	TGTGCCAGCAGCTTGGGAGACTTTCGCTCTGGAAACACCATATATTTT
TRBJ2-1	-	TRBV15	-	CATSRGLGNEQFF	TGTGCCACCAGCAGGGGGTTGGGGAATGAGCAGTTCTTC
TRBJ1-1	-	TRBV7-3	-	CASSQTSQTEAFF	TGTGCCAGCAGCCAAACGAGCCAGACCGAAGCTTTCTTT
TRBJ2-3	-	TRBV7-3	TRBD2	CASSLSGGSGDTQYF	TGTGCCAGCAGCCTCAGCGGGGGTAGCGGGGATACGCAGTATTTT
TRBJ1-6	-	TRBV5-6	-	CASSLDRNSPLHF	TGTGCCAGCAGCTTGGACCGTAATTCACCCCTCCACTTT
TRBJ2-5	-	TRBV9	-	CASSVGVRAMGEETQYF	TGTGCCAGCAGCGTAGGAGTCCGTGCTATGGGTGAGGAGACCCAGTACTTC
TRBJ2-1	-	TRBV29-1	-	CSEVSGNEQFF	TGCAGCGAGGTTAGCGGCAATGAGCAGTTCTTC
TRBJ2-3	-	TRBV13	TRBD2	CASGRGGVADTQYF	TGTGCCAGCGGTCGCGGGGGGGTTGCAGATACGCAGTATTTT